These T cell receptor beta chains were read from a single sample in a study of T cell responses to AZD1222 COVID-19 vaccine. Generated by immunoSEQ multiplex PCR, the TCRdb table keeps only in-frame clones and is missing some. This sample has roughly 140,000 clones, with 85% to 90% found just once. The input for sequencing was peripheral blood, taken 28 days after the second AZD1222 dose. These receptors all come from an adult who received the AZD1222 COVID-19 vaccine. The conserved cysteine and the conserved F or W are not part of the CDR3 here. D genes are given only for firm matches. Size is omitted from some rows. Given values are once, few, many or a class for expanded clones.

clone_size	j_call	v_call	d_call	cdr3_aa
-	TRBJ1-3	TRBV6-5	-	ASSYSPGTSGNTIY
-	TRBJ2-6	TRBV5-1	TRBD2	ASSLLRTSGSGANVLT
once	TRBJ1-4	TRBV2	TRBD1	ASSARDRGIGEKLF
-	TRBJ1-1	TRBV11-3	-	ASSLTMNTEAF
-	TRBJ1-1	TRBV15	-	ATSGTGSGAF
-	TRBJ1-6	TRBV28	-	ASTRTGSNSPLH
-	TRBJ1-6	TRBV7-9	-	ASSFGATSYNSPLH
-	TRBJ1-6	TRBV5-5	-	ASSYLDSPNSPLH
once	TRBJ1-2	TRBV28	-	ASRPTGSGTYGYT
-	TRBJ2-3	TRBV7-9	-	ASSLTGGETRDTQY
-	TRBJ2-2	TRBV5-1	-	ASSSTPIGGELF
-	TRBJ2-2	TRBV6-5	-	ATISDGTNTGELF
-	TRBJ1-2	TRBV18	-	ASSPGRNNYGYT
-	TRBJ2-1	TRBV5-5	TRBD2	ASSHERGRYNEQF
-	TRBJ1-3	TRBV10-3	-	AIRAQEVSGNTIY
-	TRBJ1-3	TRBV10-3	-	AITKGESNGNTIY
-	TRBJ1-5	TRBV28	-	ASSLYPQPQH
-	TRBJ1-4	TRBV5-1	TRBD1	ASSPGQGATNEKLF
-	TRBJ2-2	TRBV18	-	ASSPPSGFTGELF
-	TRBJ1-5	TRBV30	-	AWSQGPVSNQPQH
-	TRBJ2-5	TRBV11-3	-	ASSLQGRETQY
-	TRBJ1-2	TRBV2	-	ASSPRGTREGYT
-	TRBJ2-5	TRBV3-1/TRBV3-2	-	ASSQRASRETQY
-	TRBJ2-5	TRBV19	-	ASSQTQPAGETQY
once	TRBJ2-1	TRBV5-1	-	ASLRDKKINEQF
-	TRBJ1-4	TRBV15	TRBD1	ATSRAGTANNEKLF
-	TRBJ1-6	TRBV27	-	ASSSTGARHNSPLH
-	TRBJ1-6	TRBV7-9	TRBD1	ASSLTGGRGSPLH
-	TRBJ1-4	TRBV19	-	ASSEQGGWKLF
-	TRBJ2-3	TRBV6-4	-	ASPWFPASTDTQY
-	TRBJ1-4	TRBV27	-	ASSLESRHNTRPTNEKLF
once	TRBJ2-6	TRBV7-2	-	ASSFSSGANVLT
-	TRBJ1-5	TRBV29-1	-	SVATAGNQPQH
-	TRBJ1-2	TRBV30	-	AWSPAGVYGYT